These T cell receptor beta chains were read from a single sample in a study of chemoradiotherapy in HPV16-positive cancers. Produced via immunoSEQ multiplex PCR; TCRdb's table is partial and in-frame only. The sample gives approximately 8,300 clones, about 85% of which show up once; around 3.1% is in the top ten. Sequencing used tumor tissue, obtained from a patient who underwent chemoradiotherapy. The receptors were gathered from a human donor with HPV-associated anogenital cancer. Each CDR3 is given with its conserved first and last residue. Each record gives: V gene, clone size, J gene, D gene, CDR3 DNA, CDR3 protein. A D gene is named only where the DNA matches it firmly. Clone size is shown for a subset of rows, as once, few, many or a class of expanded clone.

V: TRBV5-6; size: NA; J: TRBJ1-6; D: NA; DNA: TGTGCCAGCACTCAGATCTGGGGTTCACCCCTCCACTTT; CDR3: CASTQIWGSPLHF
V: TRBV2; size: NA; J: TRBJ2-3; D: NA; DNA: TGTGCCAGCAGTGGAAGGGCCTCTAGCACAGATACGCAGTATTTT; CDR3: CASSGRASSTDTQYF
V: TRBV11-2; size: once; J: TRBJ1-1; D: TRBD1; DNA: TGTGCCAGCAGCTTAGGCCGGGACAGAGCTTTCTTT; CDR3: CASSLGRDRAFF
V: TRBV29-1; size: NA; J: TRBJ1-2; D: TRBD1; DNA: TGCAGCGCAGGTACAGGGGGCGAAAACTATGGCTACACCTTC; CDR3: CSAGTGGENYGYTF
V: TRBV6-5; size: NA; J: TRBJ1-1; D: TRBD1; DNA: TGTGCCAGCAGTTCGAACAGGGGGTTTGGTGAAGCTTTCTTT; CDR3: CASSSNRGFGEAFF
V: TRBV6-5; size: few; J: TRBJ1-5; D: NA; DNA: TGTGCCAGCAGTTACTCCGGAAGTAGCAATCAGCCCCAGCATTTT; CDR3: CASSYSGSSNQPQHF
V: TRBV15; size: NA; J: TRBJ2-1; D: NA; DNA: TGTGCCACCAGCGGAGCTAAGGGACTACGGGGGGCTGAGCAGTTCTTC; CDR3: CATSGAKGLRGAEQFF
V: TRBV2; size: few; J: TRBJ2-6; D: NA; DNA: TGTGCCAGCAGTGCGGGCAGGGGATGGCCTGGGGCCAACGTCCTGACTTTC; CDR3: CASSAGRGWPGANVLTF
V: TRBV6-7; size: NA; J: TRBJ2-2; D: TRBD1; DNA: TGTGCCAGCAGTTACTGCCGGACAGGGCGGACCGGGGAGCTGTTTTTT; CDR3: CASSYCRTGRTGELFF
V: TRBV6-6; size: NA; J: TRBJ1-1; D: NA; DNA: TGTGCCAGCAGTTACCGAATACAGGGCACTGAAGCTTTCTTT; CDR3: CASSYRIQGTEAFF
V: TRBV14; size: NA; J: TRBJ2-1; D: NA; DNA: TGTGCCAGCAGCCCCACCCTAGGGGGCTACAATGAGCAGTTCTTC; CDR3: CASSPTLGGYNEQFF
V: TRBV6-5; size: NA; J: TRBJ2-7; D: TRBD1; DNA: TGTGCCACCCTCGGACAGGGCGTAAGGGAGCAGTACTTC; CDR3: CATLGQGVREQYF
V: TRBV19; size: NA; J: TRBJ1-1; D: NA; DNA: TGTGCCAGTAAGGCAGGGGAATTGTGGAACACTGAAGCTTTCTTT; CDR3: CASKAGELWNTEAFF
V: TRBV5-1; size: NA; J: TRBJ2-2; D: NA; DNA: TGCGCCAGCAGCTTGGGCATAACGAACACCGGGGAGCTGTTTTTT; CDR3: CASSLGITNTGELFF
V: TRBV29-1; size: NA; J: TRBJ1-6; D: TRBD1; DNA: TGCAGCGTGAAAGGAACAGGGGAGAGCTCACCCCTCCACTTT; CDR3: CSVKGTGESSPLHF
V: TRBV11-2; size: once; J: TRBJ2-3; D: TRBD2; DNA: TGTGCCAGCAGCTCACTAGCGGCTAGCACAGATACGCAGTATTTT; CDR3: CASSSLAASTDTQYF
V: TRBV7-6; size: once; J: TRBJ2-7; D: NA; DNA: TGTGCCAGCAGTCCCACCATTCCGACGAACCTGCGGGACGAGCAGTACTTC; CDR3: CASSPTIPTNLRDEQYF
V: TRBV29-1; size: NA; J: TRBJ1-2; D: NA; DNA: TGCAGCGGATGGGGGCAGGGTGGCTACACCTTC; CDR3: CSGWGQGGYTF
V: TRBV19; size: few; J: TRBJ2-1; D: NA; DNA: TGTGCCAGTAGTTTATGGAGTGAGCAGTTCTTC; CDR3: CASSLWSEQFF
V: TRBV9; size: NA; J: TRBJ2-6; D: NA; DNA: TGTGCCAGCAGCCCCCACTCTGGGGCCAACGTCCTGACTTTC; CDR3: CASSPHSGANVLTF
V: TRBV6-1; size: NA; J: TRBJ2-4; D: NA; DNA: TGTGCCAGTGCAGGGGTTTTGAACATTCAGTACTTC; CDR3: CASAGVLNIQYF
V: TRBV6-1; size: once; J: TRBJ2-1; D: NA; DNA: TGTGCCAGCAGTACCCAGGGTACCTACAATGAGCAGTTCTTC; CDR3: CASSTQGTYNEQFF
V: TRBV9; size: NA; J: TRBJ2-3; D: TRBD2; DNA: TGTGCCAGCAGCGTAGGAGGAAGCGGGAGGGGGGATACGCAGTATTTT; CDR3: CASSVGGSGRGDTQYF
V: TRBV14; size: NA; J: TRBJ2-1; D: NA; DNA: TGTGCCAGCAGCCAAGCTAGCCAGTACAATGAGCAGTTCTTC; CDR3: CASSQASQYNEQFF
V: TRBV30; size: NA; J: TRBJ1-1; D: NA; DNA: TGTGCCGGGGGGCGGGAGGAAGCTTTCTTT; CDR3: CAGGREEAFF
V: TRBV7-9; size: NA; J: TRBJ1-2; D: TRBD1; DNA: TGTGCCAGTACAGGGGGACGAGGCTACACCTTC; CDR3: CASTGGRGYTF
V: TRBV28; size: once; J: TRBJ1-6; D: NA; DNA: TGTGCCAGCAGTTTATTCGTAGGGCTTGGTCAGAATTCACCCCTCCACTTT; CDR3: CASSLFVGLGQNSPLHF
V: TRBV5-4; size: NA; J: TRBJ1-5; D: NA; DNA: TGTGCCAGCAGCTTGATCGGTCAGCCCCAGCATTTT; CDR3: CASSLIGQPQHF
V: TRBV9; size: NA; J: TRBJ2-5; D: NA; DNA: TGTGCCAGCAGCGTAGCTGTGACGGGAGAGACCCAGTACTTC; CDR3: CASSVAVTGETQYF
V: TRBV7-2; size: NA; J: TRBJ2-3; D: NA; DNA: TGTGCCAGCAGCTTTTCCGGATCCTCCGGTACGCAGTATTTT; CDR3: CASSFSGSSGTQYF
V: TRBV7-2; size: NA; J: TRBJ2-7; D: NA; DNA: TGTGCCAGCAGCCAACAGGGACTCTCCTACGAGCAGTACTTC; CDR3: CASSQQGLSYEQYF
V: TRBV6-1; size: NA; J: TRBJ2-7; D: NA; DNA: TGTGCCAGCAGTGAAGCGCCCGGTAGCTCCTACGAGCAGTACTTC; CDR3: CASSEAPGSSYEQYF
V: TRBV21-1; size: NA; J: TRBJ2-1; D: NA; DNA: TGTGCCAGCAGCAAGGGGACTAGCGGGAGCCATGAGCAGTTCTTC; CDR3: CASSKGTSGSHEQFF
V: TRBV19; size: NA; J: TRBJ1-4; D: NA; DNA: TGTGCCAGTAGTATTCAGAGTGAAAAACTGTTTTTT; CDR3: CASSIQSEKLFF
V: TRBV10-3; size: NA; J: TRBJ2-7; D: TRBD1; DNA: TGTGCCATCGGAGGGACAGGCACCGAGCAGTACTTC; CDR3: CAIGGTGTEQYF
V: TRBV19; size: once; J: TRBJ1-1; D: NA; DNA: TGTGCCGCCCACCCCGGGGGGGTCATGAACACTGAAGCTTTCTTT; CDR3: CAAHPGGVMNTEAFF
V: TRBV5-1; size: NA; J: TRBJ2-1; D: NA; DNA: TGCGCCAGCAGCTTGGGACCAGGCGACAATGAGCAGTTCTTC; CDR3: CASSLGPGDNEQFF
V: TRBV5-1; size: NA; J: TRBJ2-1; D: NA; DNA: TGCGCCAGCAGCTGGACTTCCAATGAGCAGTTCTTC; CDR3: CASSWTSNEQFF
V: TRBV5-6; size: NA; J: TRBJ2-5; D: TRBD2; DNA: TGTGCCAGCAGCAGAGGACTAGCGGGAGAAGAGACCCAGTACTTC; CDR3: CASSRGLAGEETQYF
V: TRBV19; size: NA; J: TRBJ2-7; D: NA; DNA: TGTGCCAGCAGGGGAGCGGACCACTACGAGCAGTACTTC; CDR3: CASRGADHYEQYF